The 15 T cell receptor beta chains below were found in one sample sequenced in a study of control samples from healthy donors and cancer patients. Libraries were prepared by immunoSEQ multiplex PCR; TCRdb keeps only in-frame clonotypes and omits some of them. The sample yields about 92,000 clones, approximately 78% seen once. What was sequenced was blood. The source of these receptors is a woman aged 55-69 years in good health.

CDR3 amino acids: CASSLGDRVEEKLFF. The CDR3 bases are TGTGCCAGCAGCTTGGGGGACAGGGTCGAAGAAAAACTGTTTTTT. This chain uses TRBV11-2 with TRBJ1-4; 9 nucleotides line up with TRBD1. CDR3 length equals 15 residues. V lost 3 bases and J lost 8; bases outside the gene matches: 7. CDR1 and CDR2 (germline): SGHAT, FQNNGV.

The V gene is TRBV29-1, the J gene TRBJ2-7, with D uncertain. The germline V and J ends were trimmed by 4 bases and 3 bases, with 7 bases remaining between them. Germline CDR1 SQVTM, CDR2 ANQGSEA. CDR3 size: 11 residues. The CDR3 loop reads CSVVLLYEQYF. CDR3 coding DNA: TGCAGCGTTGTACTCCTCTACGAGCAGTACTTC.

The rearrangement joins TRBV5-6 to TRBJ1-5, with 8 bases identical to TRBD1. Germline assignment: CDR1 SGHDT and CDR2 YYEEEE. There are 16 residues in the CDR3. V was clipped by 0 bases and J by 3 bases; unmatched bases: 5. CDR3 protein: CASSLAQGAVNQPQHF. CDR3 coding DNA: TGTGCCAGCAGCTTGGCGCAGGGGGCTGTCAATCAGCCCCAGCATTTT.

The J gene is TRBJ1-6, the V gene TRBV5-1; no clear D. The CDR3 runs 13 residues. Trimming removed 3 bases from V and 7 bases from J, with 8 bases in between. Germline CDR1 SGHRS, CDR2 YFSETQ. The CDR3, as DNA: TGCGCCAGCAGCTCATATGCAAATTCACCCCTCCACTTT. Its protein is CASSSYANSPLHF.

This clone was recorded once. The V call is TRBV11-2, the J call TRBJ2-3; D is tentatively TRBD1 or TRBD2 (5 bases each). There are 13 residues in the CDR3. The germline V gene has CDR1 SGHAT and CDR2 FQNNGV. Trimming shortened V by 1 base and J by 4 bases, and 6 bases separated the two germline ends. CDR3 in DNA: TGTGCCAGCAGCTTAGGGGGGTCAGATACGCAGTATTTT. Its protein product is CASSLGGSDTQYF.

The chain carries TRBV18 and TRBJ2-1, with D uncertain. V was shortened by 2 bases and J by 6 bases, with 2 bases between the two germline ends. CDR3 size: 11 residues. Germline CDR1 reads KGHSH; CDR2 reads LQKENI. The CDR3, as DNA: TGTGCCAGCTCACCAAGCAATGAGCAGTTCTTC. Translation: CASSPSNEQFF.

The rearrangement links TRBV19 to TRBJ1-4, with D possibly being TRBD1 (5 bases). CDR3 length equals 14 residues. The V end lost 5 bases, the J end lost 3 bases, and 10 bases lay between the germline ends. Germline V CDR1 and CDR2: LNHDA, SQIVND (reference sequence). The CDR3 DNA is TGTGCCAGTAGTGTGGGGACGGCTAATGAAAAACTGTTTTTT. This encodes CASSVGTANEKLFF.

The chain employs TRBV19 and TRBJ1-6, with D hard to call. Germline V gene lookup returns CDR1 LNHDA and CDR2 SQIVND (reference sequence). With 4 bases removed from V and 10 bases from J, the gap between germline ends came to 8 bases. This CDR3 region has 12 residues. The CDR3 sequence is CASSSRSSPLHF. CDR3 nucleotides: TGTGCCAGTAGTAGCAGGTCCTCACCCCTCCACTTT. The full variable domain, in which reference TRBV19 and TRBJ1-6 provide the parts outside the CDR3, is DGGITQSPKYLFRKEGQNVTLSCEQNLNHDAMYWYRQDPGQGLRLIYYSQIVNDFQKGDIAEGYSVSREKKESFPLTVTSAQKNPTAFYLCASSSRSSPLHFGNGTRLTVT.

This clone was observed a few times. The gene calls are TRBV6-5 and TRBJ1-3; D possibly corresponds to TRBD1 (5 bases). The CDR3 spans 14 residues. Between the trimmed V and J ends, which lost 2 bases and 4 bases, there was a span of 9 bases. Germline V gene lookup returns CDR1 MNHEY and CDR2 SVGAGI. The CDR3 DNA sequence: TGTGCCAGCAGTTACAGGGGAGGAGGAAACACCATATATTTT. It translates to CASSYRGGGNTIYF.

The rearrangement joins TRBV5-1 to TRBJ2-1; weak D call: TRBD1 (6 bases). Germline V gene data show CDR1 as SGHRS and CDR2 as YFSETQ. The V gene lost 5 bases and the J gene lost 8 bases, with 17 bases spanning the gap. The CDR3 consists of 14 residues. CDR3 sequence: CASRQTGQSHEQFF. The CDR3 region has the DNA TGCGCCAGCAGGCAAACCGGACAGTCCCATGAGCAGTTCTTC.

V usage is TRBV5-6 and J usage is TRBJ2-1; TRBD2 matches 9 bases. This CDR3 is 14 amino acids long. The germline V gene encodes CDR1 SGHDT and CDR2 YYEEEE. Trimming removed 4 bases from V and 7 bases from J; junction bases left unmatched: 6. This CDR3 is CASSRGLAWNEQFF. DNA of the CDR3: TGTGCCAGCAGCCGTGGACTAGCGTGGAATGAGCAGTTCTTC.

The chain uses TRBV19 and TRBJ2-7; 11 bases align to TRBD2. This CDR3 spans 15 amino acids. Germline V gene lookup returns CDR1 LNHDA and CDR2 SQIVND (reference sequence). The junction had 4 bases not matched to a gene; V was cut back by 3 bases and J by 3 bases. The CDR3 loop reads CASSIGLAGGYEQYF. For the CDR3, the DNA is TGTGCCAGTAGTATCGGGCTAGCGGGGGGCTACGAGCAGTACTTC.

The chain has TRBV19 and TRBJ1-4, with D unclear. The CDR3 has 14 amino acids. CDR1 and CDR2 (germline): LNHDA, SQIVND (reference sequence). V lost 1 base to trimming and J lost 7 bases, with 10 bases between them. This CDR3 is CASSIGFGSEKLFF. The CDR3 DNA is TGTGCCAGTAGTATAGGGTTCGGGAGTGAAAAACTGTTTTTT.

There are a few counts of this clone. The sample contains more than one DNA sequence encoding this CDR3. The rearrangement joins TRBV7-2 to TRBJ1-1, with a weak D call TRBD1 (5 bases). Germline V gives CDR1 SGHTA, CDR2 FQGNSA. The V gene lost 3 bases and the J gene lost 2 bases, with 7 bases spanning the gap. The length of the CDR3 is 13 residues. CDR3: CASSFGGNTEAFF. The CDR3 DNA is TGTGCCAGCAGCTTTGGGGGTAACACTGAAGCTTTCTTT. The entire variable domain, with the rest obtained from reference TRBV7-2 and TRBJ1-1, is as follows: GAGVSQSPSNKVTEKGKDVELRCDPISGHTALYWYRQSLGQGLEFLIYFQGNSAPDKSGLPSDRFSAERTGGSVSTLTIQRTQQEDSAVYLCASSFGGNTEAFFGQGTRLTVV.

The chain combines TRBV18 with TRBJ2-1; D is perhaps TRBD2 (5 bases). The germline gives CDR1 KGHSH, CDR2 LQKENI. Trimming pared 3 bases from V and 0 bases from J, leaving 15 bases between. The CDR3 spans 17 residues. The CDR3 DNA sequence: TGTGCCAGCTCACCTTCGTATTCGGGGAGCTCCTACAATGAGCAGTTCTTC. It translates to CASSPSYSGSSYNEQFF. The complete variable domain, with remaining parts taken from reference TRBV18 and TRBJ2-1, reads NAGVMQNPRHLVRRRGQEARLRCSPMKGHSHVYWYRQLPEEGLKFMVYLQKENIIDESGMPKERFSAEFPKEGPSILRIQQVVRGDSAAYFCASSPSYSGSSYNEQFFGPGTRLTVL.